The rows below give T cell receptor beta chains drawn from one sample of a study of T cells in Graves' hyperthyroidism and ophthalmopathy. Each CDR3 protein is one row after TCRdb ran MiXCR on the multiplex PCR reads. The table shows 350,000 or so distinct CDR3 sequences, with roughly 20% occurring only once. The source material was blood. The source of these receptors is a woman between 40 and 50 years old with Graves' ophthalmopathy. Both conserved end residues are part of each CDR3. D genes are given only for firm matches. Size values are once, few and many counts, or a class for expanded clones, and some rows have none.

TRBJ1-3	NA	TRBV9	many	TGTGCCAGCAGCGTAGGGGCGGCCTCTGGAAACACCATATATTTT	CASSVGAASGNTIYF
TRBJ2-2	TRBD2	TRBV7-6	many	TGTGCCAGCAGCTTACGGCGGGAGTATTACACCGGGGAGCTGTTTTTT	CASSLRREYYTGELFF
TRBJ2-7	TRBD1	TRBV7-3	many	TGTGCCAGCAGCCTAACGACAGGGGGCAAGGCCGAGCAGTACTTC	CASSLTTGGKAEQYF
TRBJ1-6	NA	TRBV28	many	TGTGCCAGCAGTTTAAGGCAGGGGATATCAAATTCACCCCTCCACTTT	CASSLRQGISNSPLHF
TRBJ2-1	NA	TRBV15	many	TGTGCCACCAGCAGAGAGGCGCGAGATGAGCAGTTCTTC	CATSREARDEQFF
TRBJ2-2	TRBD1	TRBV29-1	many	TGCAGCGTTCTCACCCACAGGGGTGGGGAGCTGTTTTTT	CSVLTHRGGELFF
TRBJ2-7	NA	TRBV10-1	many	TGCGCCAGCAGTGAGTCTATAGGAGGGGGAACCTACGAGCAGTACTTC	CASSESIGGGTYEQYF
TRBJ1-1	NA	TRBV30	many	TGTGCCTGGTCGGATGCGATGACTGAAGCTTTCTTT	CAWSDAMTEAFF
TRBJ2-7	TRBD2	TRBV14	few	TGTGCCAGCAGCCCCTCCGGGGTAGCGGGAGGGGATGAGTACGAGCAGTACTTC	CASSPSGVAGGDEYEQYF
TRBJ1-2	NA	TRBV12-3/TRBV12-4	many	TGTGCCAGCAGTTTATTCCAGCTTGGCTACACCTTC	CASSLFQLGYTF
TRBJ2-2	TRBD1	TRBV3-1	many	TGTGCCAGCAGCCTCGTGGGGTGGGACAGGGGTCCCCTACAGGTGAACACCGGGGAGCTGTTTTTT	CASSLVGWDRGPLQVNTGELFF
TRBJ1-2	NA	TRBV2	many	TGTGCCAGCCTTATCGCTAAGCATGGCTACACCTTC	CASLIAKHGYTF
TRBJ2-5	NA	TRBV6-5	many	TGTGCCAGCAGTTACTCGTACCAAGAGACCCAGTACTTC	CASSYSYQETQYF
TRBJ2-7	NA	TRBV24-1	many	TGTGCCACCAGTGATTATGTCGCGGGACTCTACGAGCAGTACTTC	CATSDYVAGLYEQYF
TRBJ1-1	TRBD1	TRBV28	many	TGTGCCAGCAGTTCCTTGAGACAGGGGAACACTGAAGCTTTCTTT	CASSSLRQGNTEAFF
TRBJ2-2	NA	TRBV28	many	TGTGCCGGGGGGGCCCGGGCCGGGGAGCTGTTTTTT	CAGGARAGELFF
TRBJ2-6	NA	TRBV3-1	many	TGTGCCAGCAGCAAAGGGGGCTCTGGGGCCAACGTCCTGACTTTC	CASSKGGSGANVLTF
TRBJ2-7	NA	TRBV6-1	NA	TGTGCCAGCAGTCAAAACAGGGACGGCGAGCAGTACTTC	CASSQNRDGEQYF
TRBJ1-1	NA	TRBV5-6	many	TGTGCCAGCAGCTTGGGGGCGTTGATGAGGGAGAACACTGAAGCTTTCTTT	CASSLGALMRENTEAFF
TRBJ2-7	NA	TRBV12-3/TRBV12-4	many	TGTGCCAGCAGCCCCGGGACAAGTTCCTACGAGCAGTACTTC	CASSPGTSSYEQYF
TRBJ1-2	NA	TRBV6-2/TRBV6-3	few	TGTGCCAGCAGTTATACAGAGGATGGGCACTATGGCTACATCTTC	CASSYTEDGHYGYIF
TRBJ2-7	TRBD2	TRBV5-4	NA	TGTGCCAGCAGCTTGGATCAGCGGGAAGGTCACGAGCAGTACTTC	CASSLDQREGHEQYF
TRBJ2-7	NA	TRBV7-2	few	TGTGCCAGCAGCTTGGGACGACAGGCCGAGCAGTACTTC	CASSLGRQAEQYF
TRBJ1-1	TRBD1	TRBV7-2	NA	TGTGCCAGCAGCTTATTTCCGGGTCAGACAGGGAAGGGGGCTGGGACTGAAGCTTTCTTT	CASSLFPGQTGKGAGTEAFF
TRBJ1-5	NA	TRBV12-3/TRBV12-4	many	TGTGCCAGCAGTTACGTGTCGGGAGCGGCCAATCAGCCCCAGCATTTT	CASSYVSGAANQPQHF
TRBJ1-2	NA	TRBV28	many	TGTGCCAGCAGTGGAGGGGTAGTGGGTGGCTACACCTTC	CASSGGVVGGYTF
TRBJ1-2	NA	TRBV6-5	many	TGTGCCAGCAGTCGGCTTGGGGTAGGCTACACCTTC	CASSRLGVGYTF
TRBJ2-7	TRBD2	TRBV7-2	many	TGTGCCAGCAGACCACGGACTAGCTCCTACGAGCAGTACTTC	CASRPRTSSYEQYF
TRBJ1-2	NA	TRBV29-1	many	TGCAGCGGATCTATGGGGTGGGGCTACACCTTC	CSGSMGWGYTF
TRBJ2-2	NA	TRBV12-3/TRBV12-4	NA	TGTGCCACAATCCCAGGAGGGAAAACCGGGGAGCTGTTTTTT	CATIPGGKTGELFF
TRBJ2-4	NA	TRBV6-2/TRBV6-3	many	TGTGCCAGCAGCTTTGAAGGGATTGGATACTTC	CASSFEGIGYF
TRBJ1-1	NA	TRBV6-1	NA	TGTGCCAGCATCAACCCTAGGGTAGAAGCTTTCTTT	CASINPRVEAFF
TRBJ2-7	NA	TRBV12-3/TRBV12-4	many	TGTGCCAGCAGTTTTACGGTCTACGCAAGGCAGTACTTC	CASSFTVYARQYF
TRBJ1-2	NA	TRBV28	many	TGTGCCAGCGCCTCGTATAGGGGGAGTAAGGACAAGTATGGCTACACCTTC	CASASYRGSKDKYGYTF
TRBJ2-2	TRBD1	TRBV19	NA	TGTGCCAGTAGATGGACAGGGGTCCCCGGGGAGCTGTTTTTT	CASRWTGVPGELFF
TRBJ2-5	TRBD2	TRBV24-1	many	TGTGCCACCAGTGATTTCCGGGGGGACGGAAAAGAGACCCAGTACTTC	CATSDFRGDGKETQYF
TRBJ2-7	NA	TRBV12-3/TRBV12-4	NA	TGTGCCAGCACCCACGGGGAAAGTGTGTCCGAGCAGTACTTC	CASTHGESVSEQYF
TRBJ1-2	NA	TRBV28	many	TGTGCCAGCAGTTTATTCGTGGCAGGGGTTGGCTATGGCTACACCTTC	CASSLFVAGVGYGYTF
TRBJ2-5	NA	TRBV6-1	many	TGTGCCAGCAGTGAAACAGAAGGGAGGACAGCACAAGAGACCCAGTACTTC	CASSETEGRTAQETQYF
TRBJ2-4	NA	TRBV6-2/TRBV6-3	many	TGTGCCAGCAGTTACGGATCGCCTGAGACCAAAAACATTCAGTACTTC	CASSYGSPETKNIQYF
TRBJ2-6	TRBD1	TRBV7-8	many	TGTGCCAGCAGCTTATTAGGACAGGTTCGAGCTGGGGCCAACGTCCTGACTTTC	CASSLLGQVRAGANVLTF
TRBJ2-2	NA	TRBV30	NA	TGTGCCTGGAGTCCATACACCGGGGAGCTGTTTTTT	CAWSPYTGELFF
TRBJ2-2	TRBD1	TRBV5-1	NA	TGCGCCAGCAGCCCAATACAGGGGACCGGGGAGCTGTTTTTT	CASSPIQGTGELFF